This paragraph covers one T cell receptor (beta chain) sequence. As yet, its antigen is unknown. For each subset, genomic DNA was distributed in equal portions over several immunoSEQ plates. Libraries were prepared by immunoSEQ multiplex PCR; TCRdb keeps only in-frame clonotypes and omits some of them. This table has about 2.1 million clones, 85% to 95% appearing once. This sample was taken from a study of shared clonotypes between healthy human individuals. Across the study: Three CD4 naive, three CD4 memory, two CD8 naive and one CD8 memory plate were used per donor. Findings of the study overall: Non-shared clonotypes showed lower generation probabilities than clonotypes common to all four donors.

Cells designated naive CD8 were CD45RO-negative and were positively selected for CCR7, with terminally differentiated effector memory CD45RA+ cells excluded. The CDR3 totals 14 residues. Deletions cut 4 bases from V and 1 base from J, with 12 bases between. CDR1 is SGHTS and CDR2 is YDEGEE in the germline V gene. This clonotype was sampled from a man younger than 35 in good health. Some clones in this sample may be carry-over from other donors' samples. The sample comprised naive CD8+ T cells from PBMCs. The chain employs TRBV5-8 and TRBJ2-7; D gene unclear. The CDR3 coding sequence is TGTGCCAGCAGCCCTTGGACCGTTTCCTACGAGCAGTACTTC. Its translation: CASSPWTVSYEQYF. Full variable domain (missing parts from reference TRBV5-8 and TRBJ2-7): EAGVTQSPTHLIKTRGQQATLRCSPISGHTSVYWYQQALGLGLQFLLWYDEGEERNRGNFPPRFSGRQFPNYSSELNVNALELEDSALYLCASSPWTVSYEQYFGPGTRLTVT.